These T cell receptor beta chains were read from a single sample in a study of T cells in Graves' hyperthyroidism and ophthalmopathy. TCRdb re-called the multiplex PCR reads through MiXCR, storing one row per CDR3 protein. The sample includes 480,000 or so distinct CDR3 sequences, 35% to 50% seen only once; the top ten take about 43%. The source material was peripheral blood or thyroid tissue (not recorded which). The receptors were gathered from an adult woman with Graves' disease, either hyperthyroidism or ophthalmopathy (not recorded which). The CDR3 runs from the conserved cysteine through the conserved F or W. Fields, in order: V gene, D gene, clone size, J gene, CDR3 DNA, CDR3 protein. The D gene is left open where the match is weak. Some rows have no size entry. The others give once, few or many, or a class for an expanded clone.

TRBV6-1	NA	NA	TRBJ2-7	TGTGCCAGCAAAATCACAGGGCAAGTGCACGAGCAGTACTTC	CASKITGQVHEQYF
TRBV7-9	NA	NA	TRBJ1-5	TGTGCCAGCAGCTTAGCGGGCTCCGGGAAGGGGAGCAATCAGCCCCAGCATTTT	CASSLAGSGKGSNQPQHF
TRBV25-1	NA	NA	TRBJ2-5	TGTGCCAGCAGTGAAATGAAATCATTTGACGTCCGGGGGACCCAGTACTTC	CASSEMKSFDVRGTQYF
TRBV7-9	NA	once	TRBJ1-4	TGTGCCAGCAGATCAATTCCGGGACAACAATTTGAAAAACTGTTTTTT	CASRSIPGQQFEKLFF
TRBV20-1	NA	many	TRBJ2-7	TGCAGTGCTAGTACCCCCCGCCGGGACTACGAGCAGTACTTC	CSASTPRRDYEQYF
TRBV15	NA	NA	TRBJ1-6	TGTGCCACCAGCAGAGATCACCTAGCGGATAAAGAGCACTTT	CATSRDHLADKEHF
TRBV29-1	NA	NA	TRBJ2-5	TGCAGCGTCGGCATTGGGCAAGAGACCCAGTACTTC	CSVGIGQETQYF
TRBV5-1	NA	few	TRBJ1-1	TGCGCCAGCAGCTCAGGGGAAGGGAACACTGAAGCTTTCTTT	CASSSGEGNTEAFF
TRBV10-3	NA	many	TRBJ2-7	TGTGCCATCAGCGGGAGACAGGGAGCCTACGAGCAGTACTTC	CAISGRQGAYEQYF
TRBV7-8	TRBD2	NA	TRBJ2-1	TGTGCCAGCAGCTCCTGGACTAGCGGGAGCTTAAATGAGCAGTTCTTC	CASSSWTSGSLNEQFF
TRBV11-2	NA	few	TRBJ1-1	TGTGCCAGCAGCCGCTTGGGCGTCATGAACACTGAAGCTTTCTTT	CASSRLGVMNTEAFF
TRBV29-1	NA	NA	TRBJ2-5	TGCAGCGTTGCTCCATTAGCGGACCCAAGAGAGACCCAGTGCTTC	CSVAPLADPRETQCF
TRBV10-3	NA	NA	TRBJ2-5	TGTGCCATCAGCCCCGAGGCAGATAATTCACAAGAGACCCAGTACTTC	CAISPEADNSQETQYF
TRBV10-3	NA	few	TRBJ1-2	TGTGCCATCAGTGAGCCGGGGGATGGCTACACCTTC	CAISEPGDGYTF
TRBV20-1	NA	NA	TRBJ2-7	TGCAGTGCTAGAAGGCCCCAGGGGTCCTACGAGCAGTACTTC	CSARRPQGSYEQYF
TRBV28	NA	NA	TRBJ1-6	TGTGCCAGCAGACAGATTAATTCACCCCTCCACTTT	CASRQINSPLHF
TRBV7-2	NA	NA	TRBJ2-7	TGTGCCAGCAGCTCAAATCTTCGGGAGCAGTACTTC	CASSSNLREQYF
TRBV7-6	TRBD1	NA	TRBJ1-1	TGTGCCAGCAGCCCCCCCGGGCAGGGGGCCACTGAAGCTTTCTTT	CASSPPGQGATEAFF
TRBV5-1	NA	NA	TRBJ2-7	TGCGCCAGCAGCTTACTATCAACTATGGGGACCTACGAGCAGTACTTC	CASSLLSTMGTYEQYF
TRBV7-1	NA	NA	TRBJ2-7	TGTGCCAGCAGTCAGAGACGAGACGAGCAGTACTTC	CASSQRRDEQYF
TRBV30	NA	few	TRBJ2-7	TGTGCCTTGGGACTCGGAACCTACGAGCAGTACTTC	CALGLGTYEQYF
TRBV7-3	NA	NA	TRBJ2-2	TGTGCCAGCAGTTTACCCCTCGGCGGGAACACCGGGGAGCTGTTTTTT	CASSLPLGGNTGELFF
TRBV20-1	NA	few	TRBJ1-5	TGCAGTGCTAGAGTCGGCCGCAATCAGCCCCAGCATTTT	CSARVGRNQPQHF
TRBV10-3	NA	few	TRBJ1-3	TGTGCCATCAGTGGGGGGACAAGGAATGGAAACACCATATATTTT	CAISGGTRNGNTIYF
TRBV15	TRBD2	NA	TRBJ2-5	TGTGCCACCAGCAGAGATACTAGCGGGAGGGAGACCCAGTACTTC	CATSRDTSGRETQYF
TRBV7-9	TRBD1	few	TRBJ1-2	TGTGCCAGCAGTCCGACAGGGGCATCTGGCTACACCTTC	CASSPTGASGYTF
TRBV19	NA	many	TRBJ2-2	TGTGCCAGTAGAGACAGTGGCACGAACACCGGGGAGCTGTTTTTT	CASRDSGTNTGELFF
TRBV2	NA	few	TRBJ1-5	TGTGCCAGCAGTCTCCGTCGGGACTTAATCCTTTATAGCAATCAGCCCCAGCATTTT	CASSLRRDLILYSNQPQHF
TRBV15	NA	few	TRBJ2-6	TGTGCCACCAGCAGAGTGAATGGGGCTGGGGCCAACGTCCTGACTTTC	CATSRVNGAGANVLTF
TRBV10-3	NA	NA	TRBJ1-1	TGTGCCATCGGTCCGGGGGGATTGAACACTGAAGCTTTCTTT	CAIGPGGLNTEAFF
TRBV19	TRBD1	NA	TRBJ2-5	TGTGCCAGTAGCACCGGGACAGGGACACACAAACAAGAGACCCAGTACTTC	CASSTGTGTHKQETQYF
TRBV5-1	NA	NA	TRBJ1-2	TGCGCCAGCAGCCCGGGTTTGACGGACGCTAACTATGGCTACACCTTC	CASSPGLTDANYGYTF
TRBV19	NA	few	TRBJ1-2	TGTGCCAGTACCCCCGGTTGGAGTTATGGCTACACCTTC	CASTPGWSYGYTF